This T cell receptor (beta chain) comes out of a study of T cell changes during pregnancy in multiple sclerosis. Produced via immunoSEQ multiplex PCR; TCRdb's table is partial and in-frame only. The repertoire holds 35,000 to 45,000 clones, about 90% seen once, with under 0.95% in the top ten. This clone was counted a single time. The CDR3 runs 15 residues. The ends were cut back, 6 bases at V and 4 bases at J, with 18 bases in the middle. CDR1 and CDR2 from the germline V gene are MNHEY and SVGAGI. This receptor was taken from a female donor with multiple sclerosis, enrolled in a pregnancy study. The sample consisted of CD4+ T cells from peripheral blood mononuclear cells, taken after pregnancy. V gene TRBV6-5 combines with J gene TRBJ2-5; D may be TRBD2 (5 bases). This CDR3 is CASRPLTGSPETQYF. The CDR3 DNA is TGTGCCAGCAGGCCCTTAACGGGGTCCCCAGAGACCCAGTACTTC.